This T cell receptor (beta chain) was found in a study of OX40 agonist ivuxolimab in advanced cancers. Turning to the study itself: Dose-escalation patients were diagnosed with hepatocellular carcinoma, melanoma, renal cell cancer or head and neck cancer. The study's findings and limits: A proportion of nonresponders additionally exhibited low normalized T-cell clonal expansion. On average, a greater number of expanded clones characterised CD8+ T cells relative to CD4+. At doses 0.1 to 3.0 mg/kg, CD4+ and CD8+ clones expanded.

Assay: immunoSEQ multiplex PCR; the TCRdb copy retains only in-frame clones and omits some. This table has more than 75,000 clones, approximately 90% appearing once. A remark on this clone: Its antigen is not known. Other DNA sequences of this sample code for an identical CDR3.

Trimming took off 10 bases at V and 3 bases at J, with 19 bases between the two ends. This CDR3 has 14 amino acids. The genes are TRBV23-1 and TRBJ2-7; tentatively, D is TRBD1 or TRBD2 (5 bases each). TRBV23-1 is given ORF status, its function remaining uncertain. Here the sequenced sample was CD4+ or CD8+ T cells sorted from blood, taken in a trial of the OX40 agonist ivuxolimab. The TCR originated in an adult with an advanced solid tumor such as melanoma, head and neck, liver or kidney cancer. CDR3 loop: CATPGAGALYEQYF. For the CDR3, the DNA is TGCGCCACCCCCGGGGCAGGAGCCCTCTACGAGCAGTACTTC.